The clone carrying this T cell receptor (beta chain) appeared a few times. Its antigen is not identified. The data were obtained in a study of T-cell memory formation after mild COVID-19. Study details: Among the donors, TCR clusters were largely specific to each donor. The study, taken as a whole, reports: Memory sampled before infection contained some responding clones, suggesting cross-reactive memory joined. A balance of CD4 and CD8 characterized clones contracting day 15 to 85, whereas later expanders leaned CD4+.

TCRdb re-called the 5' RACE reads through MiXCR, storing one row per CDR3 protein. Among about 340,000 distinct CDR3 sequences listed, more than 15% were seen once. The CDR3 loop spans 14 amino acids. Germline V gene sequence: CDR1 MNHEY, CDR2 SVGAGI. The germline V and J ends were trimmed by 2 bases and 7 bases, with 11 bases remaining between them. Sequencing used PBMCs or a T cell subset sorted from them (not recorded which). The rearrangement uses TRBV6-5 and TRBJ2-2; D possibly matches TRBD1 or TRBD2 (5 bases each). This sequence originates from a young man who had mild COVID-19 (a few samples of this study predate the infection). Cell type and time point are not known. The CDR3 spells CASSYRGRNGELFF. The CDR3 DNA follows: TGTGCCAGCAGTTACCGGGGACGTAACGGGGAGCTGTTTTTT.